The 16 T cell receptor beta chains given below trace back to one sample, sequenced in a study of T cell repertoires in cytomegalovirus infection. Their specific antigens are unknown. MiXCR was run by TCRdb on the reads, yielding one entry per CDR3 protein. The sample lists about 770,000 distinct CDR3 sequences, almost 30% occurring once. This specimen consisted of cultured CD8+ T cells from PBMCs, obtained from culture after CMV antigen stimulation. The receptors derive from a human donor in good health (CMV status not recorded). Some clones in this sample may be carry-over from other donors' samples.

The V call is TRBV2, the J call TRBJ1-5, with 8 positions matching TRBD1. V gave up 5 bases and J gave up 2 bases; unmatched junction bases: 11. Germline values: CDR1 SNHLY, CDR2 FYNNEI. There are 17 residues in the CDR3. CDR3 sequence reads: CASSSDRDRVGNQPQHF. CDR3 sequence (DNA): TGTGCCAGCAGTTCGGACAGGGATAGAGTCGGCAATCAGCCCCAGCATTTT.

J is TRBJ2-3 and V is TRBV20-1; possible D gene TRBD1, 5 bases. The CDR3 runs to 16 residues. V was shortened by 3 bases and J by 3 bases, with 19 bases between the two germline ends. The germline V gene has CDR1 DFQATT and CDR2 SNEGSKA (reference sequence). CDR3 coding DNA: TGCAGTGCTAGTGTTCTGGGGCCGGGTTGGACAGATACGCAGTATTTT. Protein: CSASVLGPGWTDTQYF.

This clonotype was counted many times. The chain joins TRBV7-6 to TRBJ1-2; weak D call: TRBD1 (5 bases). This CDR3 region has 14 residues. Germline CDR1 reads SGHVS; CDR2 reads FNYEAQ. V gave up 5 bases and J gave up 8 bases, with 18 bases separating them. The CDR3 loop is CASSTGTLAQGYTF. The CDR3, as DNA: TGTGCCAGCAGCACAGGAACTCTGGCACAGGGCTACACCTTC.

DNA of the CDR3: TGTGCCAGCAGACTAGCGGGGGGCCCCTATCTAGCCAAAAACATTCAGTACTTC. This gives the protein CASRLAGGPYLAKNIQYF. The chain carries TRBV28 and TRBJ2-4, with TRBD2 matching over 12 bases. The trim removed 6 bases at V and 0 bases at J, leaving 9 bases unmatched. Germline assignment: CDR1 MDHEN and CDR2 SYDVKM. The CDR3 covers 18 residues.

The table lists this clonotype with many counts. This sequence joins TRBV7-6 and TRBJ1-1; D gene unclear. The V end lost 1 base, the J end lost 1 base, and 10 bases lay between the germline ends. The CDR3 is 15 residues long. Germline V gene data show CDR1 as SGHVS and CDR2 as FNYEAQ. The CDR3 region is CASSLVAQRNTEAFF. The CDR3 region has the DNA TGTGCCAGCAGCTTAGTAGCACAGAGGAACACTGAAGCTTTCTTT.

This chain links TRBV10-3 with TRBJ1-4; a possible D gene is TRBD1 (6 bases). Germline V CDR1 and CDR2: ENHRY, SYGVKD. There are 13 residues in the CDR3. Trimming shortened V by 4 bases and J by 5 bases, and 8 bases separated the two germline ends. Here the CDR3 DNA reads TGTGCCATCAGTGCGACAGGCAATGAAAAACTGTTTTTT. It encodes CAISATGNEKLFF.

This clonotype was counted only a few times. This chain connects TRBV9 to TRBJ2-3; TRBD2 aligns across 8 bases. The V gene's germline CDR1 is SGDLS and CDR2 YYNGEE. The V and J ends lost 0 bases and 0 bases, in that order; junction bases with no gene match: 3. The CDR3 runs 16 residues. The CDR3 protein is CASSVGAGGSTDTQYF. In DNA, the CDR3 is TGTGCCAGCAGCGTAGGGGCGGGGGGAAGCACAGATACGCAGTATTTT.

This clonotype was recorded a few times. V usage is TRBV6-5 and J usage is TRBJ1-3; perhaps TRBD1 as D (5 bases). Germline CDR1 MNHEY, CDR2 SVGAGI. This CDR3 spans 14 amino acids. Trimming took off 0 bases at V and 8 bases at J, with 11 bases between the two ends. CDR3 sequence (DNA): TGTGCCAGCAGTTACTCGACGGGGCCGGACACCATATATTTT. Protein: CASSYSTGPDTIYF.

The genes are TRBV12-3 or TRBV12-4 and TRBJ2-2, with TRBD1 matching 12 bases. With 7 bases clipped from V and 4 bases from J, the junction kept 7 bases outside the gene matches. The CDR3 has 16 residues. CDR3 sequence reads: CASNRGDRGLTGELFF. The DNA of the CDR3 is TGTGCCAGCAATAGGGGGGACAGGGGGCTCACCGGGGAGCTGTTTTTT.

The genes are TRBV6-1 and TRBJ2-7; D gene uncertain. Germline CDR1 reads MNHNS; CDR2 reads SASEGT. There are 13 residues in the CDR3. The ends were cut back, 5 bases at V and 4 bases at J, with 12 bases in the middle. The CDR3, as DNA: TGTGCCAGCAGTTTGACGGTCCTTTACGAGCAGTACGTC. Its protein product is CASSLTVLYEQYV.

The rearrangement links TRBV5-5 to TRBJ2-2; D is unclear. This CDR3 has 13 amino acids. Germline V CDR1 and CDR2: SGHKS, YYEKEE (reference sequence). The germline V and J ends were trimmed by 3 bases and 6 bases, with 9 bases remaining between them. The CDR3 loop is CASSWTLPGELFF. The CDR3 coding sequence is TGTGCCAGCAGCTGGACCCTCCCCGGGGAGCTGTTTTTT.

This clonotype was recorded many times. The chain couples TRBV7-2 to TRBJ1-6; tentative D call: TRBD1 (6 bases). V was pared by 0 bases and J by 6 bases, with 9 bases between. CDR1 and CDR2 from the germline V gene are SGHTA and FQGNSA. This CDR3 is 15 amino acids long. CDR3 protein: CASSLAQGFNSPLHF. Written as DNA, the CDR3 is TGTGCCAGCAGCTTAGCACAGGGTTTTAATTCACCCCTCCACTTT.

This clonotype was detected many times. CDR3 loop: CASSFRPSTNTGELFF. The CDR3 region has the DNA TGTGCCAGCAGCTTTAGGCCGAGCACGAACACCGGGGAGCTGTTTTTT. This chain links TRBV7-6 with TRBJ2-2; D not resolved. Germline CDR1 and CDR2: SGHVS and FNYEAQ. Trimming removed 3 bases from V and 0 bases from J, with 11 bases in between. The CDR3 runs 16 residues.

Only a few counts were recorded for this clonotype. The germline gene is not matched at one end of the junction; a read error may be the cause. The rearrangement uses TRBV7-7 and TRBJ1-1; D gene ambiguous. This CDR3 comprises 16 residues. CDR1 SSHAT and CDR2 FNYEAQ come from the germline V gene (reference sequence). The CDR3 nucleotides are TGTGCTAGCAGCTTAGAACCGGGAGGTCTGAACACTGAAGCTTTCTTT. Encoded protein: CASSLEPGGLNTEAFF.

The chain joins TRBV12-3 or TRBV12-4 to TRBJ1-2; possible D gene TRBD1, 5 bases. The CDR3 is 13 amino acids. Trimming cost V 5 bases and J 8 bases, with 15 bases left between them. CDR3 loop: CASSLLGGFGYTF. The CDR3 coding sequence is TGTGCCAGCAGTCTCCTTGGGGGGTTCGGCTACACCTTC.

The CDR3 here is CASSFDLGSTGELFF. DNA for the CDR3: TGTGCCAGCAGTTTTGATCTAGGGAGCACCGGGGAGCTGTTTTTT. The chain combines TRBV6-5 with TRBJ2-2, with D perhaps TRBD2 (5 bases). This CDR3 contains 15 residues. Trimming shortened V by 4 bases and J by 4 bases, and 13 bases separated the two germline ends. Germline CDR1 is MNHEY and CDR2 is SVGAGI.